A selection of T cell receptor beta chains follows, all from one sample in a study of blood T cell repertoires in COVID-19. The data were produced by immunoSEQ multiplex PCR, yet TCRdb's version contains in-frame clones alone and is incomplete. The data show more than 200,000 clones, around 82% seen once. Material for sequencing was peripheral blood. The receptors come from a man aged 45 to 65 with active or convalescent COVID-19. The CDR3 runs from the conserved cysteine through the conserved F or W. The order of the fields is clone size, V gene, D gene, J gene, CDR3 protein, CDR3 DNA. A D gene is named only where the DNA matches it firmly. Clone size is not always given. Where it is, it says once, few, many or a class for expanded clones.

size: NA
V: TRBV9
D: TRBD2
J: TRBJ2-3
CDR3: CASSVEGLAGPTDTQYF
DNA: TGTGCCAGCAGCGTAGAAGGGCTAGCGGGTCCCACAGATACGCAGTATTTT

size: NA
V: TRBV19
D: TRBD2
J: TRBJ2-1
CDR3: CASSIGTSGYPQYNEQFF
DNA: TGTGCCAGTAGTATCGGGACTAGCGGCTACCCTCAGTACAATGAGCAGTTCTTC

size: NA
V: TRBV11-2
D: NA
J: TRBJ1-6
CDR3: CASSPQGFANSPLHF
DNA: TGTGCCAGCAGCCCCCAGGGGTTTGCCAATTCACCCCTCCACTTT

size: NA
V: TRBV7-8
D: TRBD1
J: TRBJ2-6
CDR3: CASSQGASGANVLTF
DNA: TGTGCCAGCAGCCAGGGGGCCTCTGGGGCCAACGTCCTGACTTTC

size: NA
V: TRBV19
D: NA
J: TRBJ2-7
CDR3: CASSRGSTYEQYF
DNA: TGTGCCAGTAGTAGGGGCAGCACCTACGAGCAGTACTTC

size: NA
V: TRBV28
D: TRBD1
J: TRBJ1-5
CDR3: CASSLFLGQGGNQPQHF
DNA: TGTGCCAGCAGTTTATTTCTGGGACAGGGAGGCAATCAGCCCCAGCATTTT

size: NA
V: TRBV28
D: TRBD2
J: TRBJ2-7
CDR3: CASSLVAGGIGYEQYF
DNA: TGTGCCAGCAGTTTAGTGGCGGGGGGTATCGGTTACGAGCAGTACTTC

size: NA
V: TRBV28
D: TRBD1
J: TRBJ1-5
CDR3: CASSPGTGVQPQHF
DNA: TGTGCCAGCAGTCCCGGGACAGGGGTTCAGCCCCAGCATTTT

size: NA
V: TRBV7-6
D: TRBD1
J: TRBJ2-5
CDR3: CASSRTGQGRETQYF
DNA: TGTGCCAGCAGCCGAACGGGACAGGGAAGAGAGACCCAGTACTTC

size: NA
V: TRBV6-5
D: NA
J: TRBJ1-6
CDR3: CASSYSRSSYNSPLHF
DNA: TGTGCCAGCAGTTACTCGAGAAGCTCCTATAATTCACCCCTCCACTTT

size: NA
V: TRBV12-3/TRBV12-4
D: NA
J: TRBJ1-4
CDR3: CASRSGREKLFF
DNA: TGTGCCAGCAGGTCTGGGCGTGAAAAACTGTTTTTT

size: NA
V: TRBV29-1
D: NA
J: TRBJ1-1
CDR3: CSVAPPEGMNTEAFF
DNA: TGCAGCGTTGCCCCCCCTGAGGGTATGAACACTGAAGCTTTCTTT

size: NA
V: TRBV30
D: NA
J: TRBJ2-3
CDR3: CAWSAGISTDTQYF
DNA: TGTGCCTGGAGTGCCGGGATTTCCACAGATACGCAGTATTTT

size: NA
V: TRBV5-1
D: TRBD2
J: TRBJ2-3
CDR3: CASSWSGGSTDTQYF
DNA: TGCGCCAGCAGCTGGAGCGGGGGTAGCACAGATACGCAGTATTTT

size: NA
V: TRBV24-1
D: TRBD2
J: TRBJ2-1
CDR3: CATSDPGLAGGNEQFF
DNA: TGTGCCACCAGTGACCCCGGACTAGCGGGGGGGAATGAGCAGTTCTTC

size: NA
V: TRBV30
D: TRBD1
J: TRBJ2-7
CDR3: CAWRGQGFSYEQYF
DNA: TGTGCCTGGAGGGGACAGGGGTTCTCCTACGAGCAGTACTTC

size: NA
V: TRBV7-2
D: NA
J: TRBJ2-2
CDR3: CASSQTITGELFF
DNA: TGTGCCAGCAGCCAGACTATAACCGGGGAGCTGTTTTTT

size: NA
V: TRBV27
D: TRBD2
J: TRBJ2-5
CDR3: CASSLRDQRGVQETQYF
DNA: TGTGCCAGCAGTCTTCGAGACCAGCGGGGGGTCCAAGAGACCCAGTACTTC

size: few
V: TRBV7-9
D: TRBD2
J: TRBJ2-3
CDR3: CASSLAKSGGQYTQYF
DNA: TGTGCCAGCAGCTTAGCGAAAAGCGGGGGGCAATATACGCAGTATTTT

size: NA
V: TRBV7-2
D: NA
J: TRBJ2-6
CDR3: CASSPRAVRAGANVLTF
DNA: TGTGCCAGCAGCCCCCGAGCGGTGCGGGCTGGGGCCAACGTCCTGACTTTC

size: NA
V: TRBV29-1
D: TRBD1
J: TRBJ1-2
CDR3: CSVTSGTGSGYTF
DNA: TGCAGCGTGACCTCCGGGACAGGGAGCGGCTACACCTTC

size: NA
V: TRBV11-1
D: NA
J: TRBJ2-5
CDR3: CASRRDNQETQYF
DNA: TGTGCCAGCAGACGGGATAATCAAGAGACCCAGTACTTC

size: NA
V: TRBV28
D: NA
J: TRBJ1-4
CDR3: CASRSEKLFF
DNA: TGTGCCAGCAGGTCGGAAAAACTGTTTTTT

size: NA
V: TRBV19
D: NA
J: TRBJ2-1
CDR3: CASSIKGDSYNEQFF
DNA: TGTGCCAGTAGTATTAAGGGAGACTCCTACAATGAGCAGTTCTTC

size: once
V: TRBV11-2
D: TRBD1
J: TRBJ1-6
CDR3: CASSPGQGYSPLHF
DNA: TGTGCCAGCAGCCCCGGACAGGGGTATTCACCCCTCCACTTT

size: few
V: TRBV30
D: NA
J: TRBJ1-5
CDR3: CACLENQPQHF
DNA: TGTGCCTGTCTAGAGAATCAGCCCCAGCATTTT

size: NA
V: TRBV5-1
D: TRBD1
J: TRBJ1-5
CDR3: CASSWGTDNQPQHF
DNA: TGCGCCAGCAGCTGGGGGACAGACAATCAGCCCCAGCATTTT

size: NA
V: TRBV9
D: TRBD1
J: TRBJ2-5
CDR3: CASSPGGQGRETQYF
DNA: TGTGCCAGCAGCCCCGGGGGACAGGGCAGGGAGACCCAGTACTTC

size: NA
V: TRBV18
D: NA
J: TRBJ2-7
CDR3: CASSLAPGQASYEQYF
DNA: TGTGCCAGCTCACTGGCACCGGGACAAGCTTCCTACGAGCAGTACTTC

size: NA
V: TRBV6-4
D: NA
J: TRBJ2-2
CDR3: CASVRDTGELFF
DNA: TGTGCCAGTGTGCGTGACACCGGGGAGCTGTTTTTT

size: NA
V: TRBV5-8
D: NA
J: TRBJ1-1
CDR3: CASSLRSGAETAEAFF
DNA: TGTGCCAGCAGCTTGCGTTCAGGGGCGGAGACCGCTGAAGCTTTCTTT

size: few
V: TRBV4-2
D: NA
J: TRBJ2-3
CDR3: CASSQAEGNGVHTQYF
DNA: TGTGCCAGCAGCCAAGCTGAGGGAAATGGGGTACATACGCAGTATTTT

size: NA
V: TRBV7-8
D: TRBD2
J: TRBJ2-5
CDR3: CASSLVGLAGGNAQETQYF
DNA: TGTGCCAGCAGCTTAGTTGGGCTAGCGGGGGGTAATGCCCAAGAGACCCAGTACTTC

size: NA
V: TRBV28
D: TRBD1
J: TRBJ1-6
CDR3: CATGTGNSPLHF
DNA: TGTGCCACCGGGACAGGGAATTCACCCCTCCACTTT

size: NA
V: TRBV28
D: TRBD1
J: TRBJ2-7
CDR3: CASKVGGQGVAEQYF
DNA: TGTGCCAGCAAAGTGGGTGGACAGGGAGTCGCCGAGCAGTACTTC

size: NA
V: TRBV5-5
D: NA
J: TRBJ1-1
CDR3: CASSTEVGVRTEAFF
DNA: TGTGCCAGCAGTACCGAGGTCGGGGTGAGGACTGAAGCTTTCTTT

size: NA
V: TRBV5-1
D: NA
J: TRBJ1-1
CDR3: CASSFSGGGTEAFF
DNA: TGCGCCAGCAGCTTTTCCGGGGGTGGAACTGAAGCTTTCTTT

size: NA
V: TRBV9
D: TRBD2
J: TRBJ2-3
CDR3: CASSVSGGALTDTQYF
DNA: TGTGCCAGCAGCGTAAGCGGGGGGGCCTTAACAGATACGCAGTATTTT

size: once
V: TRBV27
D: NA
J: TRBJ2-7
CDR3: CASRSWTGDYEQYF
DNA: TGTGCCAGCAGATCCTGGACTGGGGACTACGAGCAGTACTTC

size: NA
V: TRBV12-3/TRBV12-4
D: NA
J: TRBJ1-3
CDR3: CASRLFGNTIYF
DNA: TGTGCCAGCAGACTATTTGGAAACACCATATATTTT

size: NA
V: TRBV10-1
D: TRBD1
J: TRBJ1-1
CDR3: CASSEPTGGEDTEAFF
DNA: TGCGCCAGCAGTGAGCCGACAGGGGGCGAGGACACTGAAGCTTTCTTT

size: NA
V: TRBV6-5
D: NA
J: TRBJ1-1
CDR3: CASSWGGRSRTEAFF
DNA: TGTGCCAGCAGTTGGGGGGGACGGAGCCGCACTGAAGCTTTCTTT

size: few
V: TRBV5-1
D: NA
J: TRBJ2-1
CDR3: CASSLMAGNNEQFF
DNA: TGCGCCAGCAGCTTGATGGCAGGAAACAATGAGCAGTTCTTC

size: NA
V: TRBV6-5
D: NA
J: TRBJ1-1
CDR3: CASSYSISGSTEAFF
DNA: TGTGCCAGCAGTTACTCGATTTCGGGGTCCACTGAAGCTTTCTTT

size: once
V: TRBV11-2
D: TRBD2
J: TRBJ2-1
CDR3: CASSSGLAGGNEQFF
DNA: TGTGCCAGCAGCTCCGGACTAGCGGGAGGCAATGAGCAGTTCTTC

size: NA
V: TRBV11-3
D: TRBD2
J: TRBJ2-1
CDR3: CASSWGGDSYNEQFF
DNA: TGTGCCAGCAGTTGGGGAGGGGACTCCTACAATGAGCAGTTCTTC

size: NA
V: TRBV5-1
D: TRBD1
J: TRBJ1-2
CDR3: CASRLTGQGNYGYTF
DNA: TGCGCCAGCAGACTGACGGGACAGGGAAACTATGGCTACACCTTC

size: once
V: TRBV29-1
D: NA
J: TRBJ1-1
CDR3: CSARVNTEAFF
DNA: TGCAGCGCCCGGGTTAACACTGAAGCTTTCTTT

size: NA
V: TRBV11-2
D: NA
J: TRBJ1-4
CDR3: CASSLSGPAHNEKLFF
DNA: TGTGCCAGCAGCTTAAGCGGTCCCGCCCATAATGAAAAACTGTTTTTT